This T cell receptor beta chain was documented in a study of radiation and T cells in renal cell carcinoma. General study results and limits: In blood, top tumor clones expanded by 2 weeks, shrinking by 4.

Regarding this clone: Its antigen is unknown.

Germline-derived CDR1 and CDR2 are LNHDA and SQIVND (reference sequence). The CDR3 has 14 amino acids. The germline V and J ends were trimmed by 6 bases and 0 bases, with 12 bases remaining between them. Time point: blood 2 weeks post-SBRT. The treatment is: 15 Gy SBRT to primary tumor, nephrectomy 4 weeks later. Serial blood draws occurred at baseline and 2 and 4 weeks post-SBRT. Clear cell pathology was present in this patient's renal cell carcinoma. Profiled with immunoSEQ multiplex PCR; TCRdb holds only in-frame clones, not every one. The profile shows 100,000 to 150,000 clones, about four fifths of them singletons.

The receptor was derived from a man in his fifties or sixties with renal cell carcinoma. The specimen was blood, collected from a patient whose treatment included radiotherapy and nephrectomy. The chain employs TRBV19 and TRBJ2-7, with a tentative D call TRBD2 (6 bases). The CDR3 region is CASRPLAHSYEQYF. DNA for the CDR3: TGTGCCAGTAGGCCTCTAGCGCACTCCTACGAGCAGTACTTC.